The clone carrying this TCR beta chain was detected a few times. What it binds is not known. Germline V CDR1 and CDR2: MNHEY, SVGAGI. The CDR3 contains 16 residues. Trimming cost V 0 bases and J 0 bases, with 9 bases left between them. Unique molecular identifiers were used to barcode this TCRbeta library. TCRdb independently ran MiXCR on the PCR reads; one entry per CDR3 protein. The sample comprises 500,000 to 750,000 distinct CDR3 sequences, around 27% of which are singletons, and around a third rests with the top ten. This entry is derived from a study of T-cell reconstitution after alpha-beta-depleted transplantation in children. Overall study results and limits: The main origin of T-cell counts and diversity one year after transplant was newly produced T cells. Expanded graft clones, several hundred of them, were reportedly the source of alpha-beta T cells about two months after transplant.

This chain links TRBV6-5 with TRBJ2-1, with D possibly being TRBD1 (5 bases). This TCR came from a boy in the first two years of life with Wiskott-Aldrich syndrome, due to receive a stem cell transplant. Sample: PBMCs, taken before TCRalphabeta/CD19-depleted stem cell transplant. The CDR3 DNA reads as TGTGCCAGCAGTTACTCTGCAGGGTACTCCTACAATGAGCAGTTCTTC. Amino acids: CASSYSAGYSYNEQFF.